This TCR beta chain stems from a study of T-cell reconstitution after alpha-beta-depleted transplantation in children. Study-wide findings and caveats: The main origin of T-cell counts and diversity one year after transplant was newly produced T cells. Reportedly, only several hundred clones from non-depleted graft cells drove alpha-beta T-cell counts at about two months. Day-60 TCRbeta diversity that was high in some patients was derived from surviving recipient T cells and thymic progenitors.

Using unique molecular identifiers, the investigators prepared the TCRbeta library. One entry per CDR3 protein, called by TCRdb with MiXCR from the PCR reads. The sample holds nearly 250,000 distinct CDR3 sequences, roughly 8.2% seen once. Germline loops: CDR1 SGHRS, CDR2 YFSETQ. V was trimmed by 4 bases and J by 4 bases, leaving 17 bases between them. The CDR3 consists of 16 residues. This clonotype came up many times. Its specificity is not known. The chain carries TRBV5-1 and TRBJ1-4; D perhaps matches TRBD1 (5 bases). This TCR came from a male patient younger than 18 who had a stem cell transplant for acute lymphoblastic leukemia, so the T cells may come from the graft donor. The specimen was PBMCs, mostly from graft donor cells, collected 180 days after TCRalphabeta/CD19-depleted stem cell transplant. The CDR3 protein is CASSGTGRRYNEKLFF. For the CDR3, the DNA is TGCGCCAGCAGCGGAACAGGACGGCGTTATAATGAAAAACTGTTTTTT.